The 24 T cell receptor beta chains reported below all come from one sample, sequenced in a study of blood T cell repertoires in COVID-19. The data were produced by immunoSEQ multiplex PCR, yet TCRdb's version contains in-frame clones alone and is incomplete. The sample lists 110,000 or so clones; around 82% were seen once. The specimen sequenced was peripheral blood. Every receptor here comes from a woman between 50 and 59 years old with acute or convalescent COVID-19.

A remark on this clone: Distinct nucleotide sequences in the sample also encode this CDR3. The chain links TRBV7-9 to TRBJ1-3; maybe TRBD1 (5 bases). The CDR3 spans 14 residues. Germline CDR1 reads SEHNR; CDR2 reads FQNEAQ (reference sequence). Trimming removed 5 bases from V and 1 base from J, with 9 bases in between. The CDR3 loop reads CASSPGGSGNTIYF. Here the CDR3 DNA reads TGTGCCAGCAGCCCCGGGGGGTCTGGAAACACCATATATTTT. The complete variable domain, with remaining parts taken from reference TRBV7-9 and TRBJ1-3, reads DTGVSQNPRHKITKRGQNVTFRCDPISEHNRLYWYRQTLGQGPEFLTYFQNEAQLEKSRLLSDRFSAERPKGSFSTLEIQRTEQGDSAMYLCASSPGGSGNTIYFGEGSWLTVV.

This chain uses TRBV21-1 with TRBJ2-7; the listed D gene, TRBD1, was not tested against the DNA. TRBV21-1 is given as a pseudogene. The CDR3 is 14 amino acids. In nucleotides, the CDR3 is TGTGCCAGCAGCAAAGAAGAAACAGTCTACGAGCAGTACTTC. It is translated as CASSKEETVYEQYF.

The rearrangement links TRBV30 to TRBJ1-4; D is perhaps TRBD1 (6 bases). This CDR3 spans 16 amino acids. V lost 5 bases and J lost 0, with 16 bases in between. Germline V gives CDR1 GTSNPN, CDR2 SVGIG (reference sequence). The CDR3 spells CAWGGDTSATNEKLFF. The CDR3 nucleotides are TGTGCCTGGGGAGGGGACACCTCGGCAACTAATGAAAAACTGTTTTTT.

The chain joins TRBV27 to TRBJ2-3, with D possibly matching TRBD2 (6 bases). Trimming pared 5 bases from V and 5 bases from J, leaving 14 bases between. CDR1 MNHEY and CDR2 SMNVEV come from the germline V gene (reference sequence). This CDR3 contains 14 residues. The CDR3 here is CASSTRRSGDTQYF. DNA of the CDR3: TGTGCCAGCAGTACCCGGCGTAGCGGAGATACGCAGTATTTT.

J is TRBJ2-2 and V is TRBV27, with D tentatively TRBD2 (5 bases). V was trimmed by 2 bases and J by 7 bases, leaving 14 bases between them. The germline CDR1 and CDR2 sequences are MNHEY and SMNVEV (reference sequence). This CDR3 is built from 15 residues. This CDR3 reads CASSLSPSGSGELFF. The CDR3 DNA reads as TGTGCCAGCAGTTTAAGCCCCTCGGGGAGCGGGGAGCTGTTTTTT.

J is TRBJ2-2 and V is TRBV11-2, with D unclear. The CDR3 is 14 residues long. The V and J ends lost 1 base and 6 bases respectively, with 9 bases between them. The V gene's germline CDR1 is SGHAT and CDR2 FQNNGV. As DNA, the CDR3 is TGTGCCAGCAGCTTAGGGCCCTCATCCGGGGAGCTGTTTTTT. It translates to CASSLGPSSGELFF.

The rearrangement links TRBV2 to TRBJ2-5; maybe TRBD2 (7 bases). Germline values: CDR1 SNHLY, CDR2 FYNNEI. CDR3 length: 18 residues. The germline V and J ends were trimmed by 1 base and 4 bases, with 22 bases remaining between them. The CDR3 DNA follows: TGTGCCAGCAGTGAAGAAACAGGGAGGGGTAATATGAGAGAGACCCAGTACTTC. This codes for CASSEETGRGNMRETQYF.

This sequence joins TRBV2 and TRBJ1-2; a possible D gene is TRBD1 (5 bases). Germline V lookup: CDR1 SNHLY, CDR2 FYNNEI. The CDR3 runs 17 residues. The CDR3 is CAGTASVSQRGSGGYTF. The CDR3 DNA follows: TGTGCTGGAACAGCGTCAGTCTCCCAGCGGGGGAGTGGTGGCTACACCTTC.

The chain combines TRBV20-1 with TRBJ1-2; a weak D match, TRBD1 (5 bases). Germline V gene data show CDR1 as DFQATT and CDR2 as SNEGSKA (reference sequence). Trimming cost V 3 bases and J 2 bases, with 13 bases left between them. This CDR3 is 14 amino acids long. Here the CDR3 DNA reads TGCAGTGCTAGTGAAGGGGCCTTCAACTATGGCTACACCTTC. Its translation is CSASEGAFNYGYTF.

The chain carries TRBV9 and TRBJ2-5; TRBD2 might be the D (6 bases). CDR3 size: 14 residues. Germline CDR1 reads SGDLS; CDR2 reads YYNGEE. V was pared by 3 bases and J by 4 bases, with 13 bases between. The CDR3 DNA is TGTGCCAGCAGCGCTACTAGCCGGGGAGAGACCCAGTACTTC. This gives the protein CASSATSRGETQYF. Complete variable domain (other parts from reference TRBV9 and TRBJ2-5): DSGVTQTPKHLITATGQRVTLRCSPRSGDLSVYWYQQSLDQGLQFLIQYYNGEERAKGNILERFSAQQFPDLHSELNLSSLELGDSALYFCASSATSRGETQYFGPGTRLLVL.

This chain links TRBV30 with TRBJ1-5; possibly TRBD1 for D (5 bases). Trimming shortened V by 0 bases and J by 6 bases, and 12 bases separated the two germline ends. The germline gives CDR1 GTSNPN, CDR2 SVGIG (reference sequence). CDR3 length: 14 amino acids. CDR3 residues: CAWSVLGATQPQHF. The CDR3 coding sequence is TGTGCCTGGAGTGTACTTGGGGCCACTCAGCCCCAGCATTTT.

CDR3 sequence reads: CASSTPGLAGGKETQYF. In DNA form, the CDR3 reads TGTGCCAGCAGCACCCCGGGGCTAGCGGGGGGGAAAGAGACCCAGTACTTC. This chain links TRBV5-4 with TRBJ2-5, with TRBD2 identical over 12 bases. In germline, CDR1 is SGHNT, CDR2 YYREEE (reference sequence). The CDR3 extends over 17 amino acids. V trimming: 4 bases; J trimming: 3 bases; junction bases outside the gene matches: 10.

This clone appeared a few times. The chain has TRBV2 and TRBJ2-7, with D possibly being TRBD1 (6 bases). CDR1 is SNHLY and CDR2 is FYNNEI in the germline V gene. The CDR3 length is 14 residues. V dropped 4 bases and J dropped 4 bases, with 14 bases sitting between them. The CDR3 here is CASSVRQVPYEQYF. CDR3 bases: TGTGCCAGCAGTGTTCGACAGGTACCGTACGAGCAGTACTTC.

The chain links TRBV6-6 to TRBJ1-3; D ambiguous. From germline, CDR1 is MNHNY and CDR2 SVGAGI (reference sequence). The ends were cut back, 0 bases at V and 0 bases at J, with 6 bases in the middle. The CDR3 is 15 amino acids. The CDR3 nucleotides read TGTGCCAGCAGTTACTCACTGAACTCTGGAAACACCATATATTTT. Translation: CASSYSLNSGNTIYF.

The chain has TRBV3-1 (or the pseudogene TRBV3-2) and TRBJ2-5; D call uncertain. Trimming left V 3 bases short and J 3 bases short, with 8 bases between. The CDR3 extends over 13 amino acids. Germline-derived CDR1 and CDR2 are LGHDT and YNNKEL (reference sequence). The chain's CDR3 is CASSHRVEETQYF. The CDR3 DNA follows: TGTGCCAGCAGCCATCGGGTCGAAGAGACCCAGTACTTC.

In this sample, this clone turned up a few times. The chain uses TRBV6-4 and TRBJ1-5, with D possibly TRBD1 on 5 matching bases. This CDR3 contains 18 residues. Germline V CDR1 and CDR2: MRHNA, SNTAGT. The V gene lost 2 bases and the J gene lost 4 bases, with 21 bases spanning the gap. The CDR3 nucleotides read TGTGCCAGCAGTGACCTTACCGGGACTCCTTTCGGTAATCAGCCCCAGCATTTT. This encodes CASSDLTGTPFGNQPQHF.

V is TRBV24-1 and J is TRBJ1-1; no clear D. The CDR3 loop spans 13 amino acids. Germline V gives CDR1 KGHDR, CDR2 SFDVKD. The V and J ends lost 12 bases and 1 base respectively, with 14 bases between them. The CDR3 nucleotides are TGTGCCGGGGAAGTAGCGCCGAACACTGAAGCTTTCTTT. The encoded protein is CAGEVAPNTEAFF.

This sequence joins TRBV2 and TRBJ1-1; no clear D gene. Germline V CDR1 and CDR2: SNHLY, FYNNEI. This CDR3 has 14 residues. V was cut by 7 bases and J by 0 bases, with 12 bases left in between. The CDR3 DNA sequence: TGTGCCAGCATTCTGGGGAGGATGAACACTGAAGCTTTCTTT. This sequence encodes CASILGRMNTEAFF.

This clone was found once. The V and J genes are TRBV5-1 and TRBJ1-2; D is uncertain. The CDR3 consists of 14 residues. V was cut by 0 bases and J by 0 bases, with 6 bases left in between. Looked up from germline, CDR1 is SGHRS and CDR2 is YFSETQ. This chain's CDR3 is CASSLDPANYGYTF. CDR3 DNA: TGCGCCAGCAGCTTGGACCCAGCTAACTATGGCTACACCTTC.

In nucleotides, the CDR3 is TGCGCCAGCAGCCCCGGGACATCAACCTACGAGCAGTACTTC. Its protein product is CASSPGTSTYEQYF. The chain couples TRBV5-1 to TRBJ2-7, with D possibly being TRBD1 (6 bases). The CDR3 is 14 residues long. Trimming removed 4 bases from V and 2 bases from J, with 13 bases in between. The V gene's germline CDR1 is SGHRS and CDR2 YFSETQ.

The V and J genes are TRBV2 and TRBJ2-7; 9 bases align to TRBD1. This CDR3 has 15 amino acids. Germline V gives CDR1 SNHLY, CDR2 FYNNEI. The junction had 9 bases not matched to a gene; V was cut back by 6 bases and J by 3 bases. The CDR3: CASRADRGRYYEQYF. The CDR3 region has the DNA TGTGCCAGCAGGGCTGACAGGGGGAGATACTACGAGCAGTACTTC.

This sequence joins TRBV6-4 and TRBJ2-2; 7 bases match TRBD2. The CDR3 consists of 15 residues. Germline V CDR1 and CDR2: MRHNA, SNTAGT. Losses at the gene ends were 2 bases for V and 1 base for J; bases not matched to a gene: 1. The CDR3 sequence: CASSDTGGNTGELFF. DNA for the CDR3: TGTGCCAGCAGTGACACGGGGGGGAACACCGGGGAGCTGTTTTTT.

This clone appeared a single time. CDR3 residues: CASSSSRQANGYTF. As DNA, the CDR3 is TGTGCCAGCAGCTCTTCACGACAGGCGAATGGCTACACCTTC. This rearrangement joins TRBV2 to TRBJ1-2; possibly TRBD1 for D (6 bases). This CDR3 has 14 residues. The germline V gene has CDR1 SNHLY and CDR2 FYNNEI. Between the trimmed V and J ends, which lost 6 bases and 6 bases, there was a span of 17 bases. Variable domain in full (rest from reference TRBV2 and TRBJ1-2): EPEVTQTPSHQVTQMGQEVILRCVPISNHLYFYWYRQILGQKVEFLVSFYNNEISEKSEIFDDQFSVERPDGSNFTLKIRSTKLEDSAMYFCASSSSRQANGYTFGSGTRLTVV.

DNA for the CDR3: TGTGCCAGTAGTGCCCCCGGGACTAGCTATAGCACAGATACGCAGTATTTT. Translating it yields CASSAPGTSYSTDTQYF. The chain links TRBV19 to TRBJ2-3, with 9 bases aligning to TRBD2. CDR3 length: 17 amino acids. Germline trimming cut 5 bases from V and 0 bases from J; bases unmatched to any gene: 9. Germline V CDR1 and CDR2: LNHDA, SQIVND (reference sequence).